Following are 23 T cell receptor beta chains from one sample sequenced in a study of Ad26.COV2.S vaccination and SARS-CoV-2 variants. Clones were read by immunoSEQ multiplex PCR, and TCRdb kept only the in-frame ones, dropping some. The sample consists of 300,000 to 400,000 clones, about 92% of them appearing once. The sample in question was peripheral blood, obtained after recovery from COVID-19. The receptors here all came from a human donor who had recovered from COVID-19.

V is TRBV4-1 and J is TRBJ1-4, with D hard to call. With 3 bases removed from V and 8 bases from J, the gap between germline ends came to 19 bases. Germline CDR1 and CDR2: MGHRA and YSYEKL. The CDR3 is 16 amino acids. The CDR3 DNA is TGCGCCAGCAGCCATCGGGTCGAGTGGAGGAACGAAAAACTGTTTTTT. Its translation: CASSHRVEWRNEKLFF.

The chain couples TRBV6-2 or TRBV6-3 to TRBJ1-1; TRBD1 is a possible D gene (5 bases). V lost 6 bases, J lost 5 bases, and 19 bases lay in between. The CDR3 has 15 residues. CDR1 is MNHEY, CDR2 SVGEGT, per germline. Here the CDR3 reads CASSRVEGLDTEAFF. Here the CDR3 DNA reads TGTGCCAGCAGCCGCGTGGAGGGACTGGATACTGAAGCTTTCTTT.

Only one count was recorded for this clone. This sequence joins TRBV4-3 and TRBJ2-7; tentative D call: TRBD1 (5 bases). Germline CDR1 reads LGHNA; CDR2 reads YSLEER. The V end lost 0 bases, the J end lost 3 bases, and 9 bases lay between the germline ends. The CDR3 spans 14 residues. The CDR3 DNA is TGCGCCAGCAGCCAAGACCAGGGTCGCTACGAGCAGTACTTC. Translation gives CASSQDQGRYEQYF.

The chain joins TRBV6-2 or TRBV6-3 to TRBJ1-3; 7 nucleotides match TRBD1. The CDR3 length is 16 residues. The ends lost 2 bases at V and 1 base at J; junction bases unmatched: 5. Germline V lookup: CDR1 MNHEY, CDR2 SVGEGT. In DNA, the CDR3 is TGTGCCAGCAGTTACCAACAGGGGATTTCTGGAAACACCATATATTTT. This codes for CASSYQQGISGNTIYF.

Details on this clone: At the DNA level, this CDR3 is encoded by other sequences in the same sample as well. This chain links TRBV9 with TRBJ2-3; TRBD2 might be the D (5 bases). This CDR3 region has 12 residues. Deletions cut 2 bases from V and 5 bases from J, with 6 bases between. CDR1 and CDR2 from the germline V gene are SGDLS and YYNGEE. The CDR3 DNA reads TGTGCCAGCAGCGTTAGCGTAGATACGCAGTATTTT. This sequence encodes CASSVSVDTQYF. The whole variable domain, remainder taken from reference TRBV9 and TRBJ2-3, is DSGVTQTPKHLITATGQRVTLRCSPRSGDLSVYWYQQSLDQGLQFLIQYYNGEERAKGNILERFSAQQFPDLHSELNLSSLELGDSALYFCASSVSVDTQYFGPGTRLTVL.

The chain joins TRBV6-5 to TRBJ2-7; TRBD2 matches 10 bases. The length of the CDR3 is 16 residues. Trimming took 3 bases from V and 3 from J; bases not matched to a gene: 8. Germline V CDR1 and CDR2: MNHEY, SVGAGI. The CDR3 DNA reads TGTGCCAGCAGTTATGATTTAGCGGGGGGCCACTACGAGCAGTACTTC. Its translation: CASSYDLAGGHYEQYF.

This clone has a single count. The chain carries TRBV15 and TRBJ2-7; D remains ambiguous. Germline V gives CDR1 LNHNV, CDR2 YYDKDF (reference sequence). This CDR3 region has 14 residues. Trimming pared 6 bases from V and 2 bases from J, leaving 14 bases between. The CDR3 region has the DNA TGTGCCACCAGAGGGTTGGCAGGCGCCTACGAGCAGTACTTC. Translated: CATRGLAGAYEQYF.

The CDR3: CASSPYSGFNEKLFF. The CDR3 coding sequence is TGTGCCAGCAGCCCGTATTCCGGCTTTAATGAAAAACTGTTTTTT. V usage is TRBV7-8 and J usage is TRBJ1-4, with D unclear. The CDR3 extends over 15 amino acids. Germline assignment: CDR1 SGHVS and CDR2 FQNEAQ. V was cut by 5 bases and J by 4 bases, with 14 bases left in between.

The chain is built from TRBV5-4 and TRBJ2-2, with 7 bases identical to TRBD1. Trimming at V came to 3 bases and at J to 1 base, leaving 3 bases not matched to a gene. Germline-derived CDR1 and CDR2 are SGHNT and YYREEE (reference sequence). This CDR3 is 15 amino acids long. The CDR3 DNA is TGTGCCAGCAGCTCAGGGGGAAGGAACACCGGGGAGCTGTTTTTT. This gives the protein CASSSGGRNTGELFF.

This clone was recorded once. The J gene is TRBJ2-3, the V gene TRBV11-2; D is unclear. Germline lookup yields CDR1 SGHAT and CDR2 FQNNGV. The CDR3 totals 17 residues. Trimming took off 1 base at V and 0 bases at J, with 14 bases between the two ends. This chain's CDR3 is CASSLVGRPTSTDTQYF. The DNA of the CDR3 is TGTGCCAGCAGCTTAGTAGGCAGGCCCACTAGCACAGATACGCAGTATTTT.

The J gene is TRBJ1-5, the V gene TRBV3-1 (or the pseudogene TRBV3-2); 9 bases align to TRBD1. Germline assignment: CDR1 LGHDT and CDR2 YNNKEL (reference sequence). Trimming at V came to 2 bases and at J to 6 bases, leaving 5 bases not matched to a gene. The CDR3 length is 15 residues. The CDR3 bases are TGTGCCAGCAGCCAAATGGGACAGGGAGTTCAGCCCCAGCATTTT. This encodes CASSQMGQGVQPQHF.

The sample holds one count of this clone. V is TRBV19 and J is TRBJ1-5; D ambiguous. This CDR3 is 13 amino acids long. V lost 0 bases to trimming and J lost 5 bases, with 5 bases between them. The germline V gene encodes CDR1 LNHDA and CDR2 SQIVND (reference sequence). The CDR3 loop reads CASSIEWHQPQHF. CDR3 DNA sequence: TGTGCCAGTAGTATAGAGTGGCATCAGCCCCAGCATTTT.

The chain's CDR3 is CASSTAVIYNEQFF. The CDR3 bases are TGTGCCAGTAGTACGGCAGTAATCTACAATGAGCAGTTCTTC. The gene calls are TRBV19 and TRBJ2-1; no firm D call. V was shortened by 4 bases and J by 3 bases, with 10 bases between the two germline ends. The CDR3 extends over 14 amino acids. The germline gives CDR1 LNHDA, CDR2 SQIVND (reference sequence).

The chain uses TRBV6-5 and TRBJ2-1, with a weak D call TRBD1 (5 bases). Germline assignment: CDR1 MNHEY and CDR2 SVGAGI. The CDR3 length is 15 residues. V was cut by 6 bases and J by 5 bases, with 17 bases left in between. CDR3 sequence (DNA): TGTGCCAGCAGCAAGGGGCTTATGAGGAACAATGAGCAGTTCTTC. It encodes CASSKGLMRNNEQFF.

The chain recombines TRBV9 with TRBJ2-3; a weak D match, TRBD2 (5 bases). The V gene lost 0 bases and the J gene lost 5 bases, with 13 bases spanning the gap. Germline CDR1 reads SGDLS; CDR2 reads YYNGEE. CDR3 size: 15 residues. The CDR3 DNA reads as TGTGCCAGCAGCGTAGTGGCGGCAGGAGGAGATACGCAGTATTTT. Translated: CASSVVAAGGDTQYF.

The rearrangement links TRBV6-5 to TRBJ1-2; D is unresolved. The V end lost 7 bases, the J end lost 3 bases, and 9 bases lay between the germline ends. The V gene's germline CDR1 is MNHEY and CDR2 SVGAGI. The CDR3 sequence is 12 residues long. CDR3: CASMRPDYGYTF. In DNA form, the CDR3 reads TGTGCCAGCATGAGGCCAGACTATGGCTACACCTTC.

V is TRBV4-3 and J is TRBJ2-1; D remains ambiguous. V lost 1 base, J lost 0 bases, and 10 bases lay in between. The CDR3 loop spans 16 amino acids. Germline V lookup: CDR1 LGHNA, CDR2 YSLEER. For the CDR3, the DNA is TGCGCCAGCAGCCAAGTCCCCACCAGCTCCTACAATGAGCAGTTCTTC. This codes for CASSQVPTSSYNEQFF.

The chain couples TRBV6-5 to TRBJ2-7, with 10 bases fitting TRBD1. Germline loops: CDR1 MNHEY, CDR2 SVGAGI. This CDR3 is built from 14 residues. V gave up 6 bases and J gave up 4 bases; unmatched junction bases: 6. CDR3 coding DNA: TGTGCCAGCAGAAAGACAGGGGGCGTTTACGAGCAGTACTTC. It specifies CASRKTGGVYEQYF.

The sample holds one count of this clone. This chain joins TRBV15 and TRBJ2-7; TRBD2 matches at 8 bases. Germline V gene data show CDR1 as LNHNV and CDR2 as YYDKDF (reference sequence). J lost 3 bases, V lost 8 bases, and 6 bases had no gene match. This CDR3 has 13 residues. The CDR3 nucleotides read TGTGCCACCTCCCGCGGGGGGCACTACGAGCAGTACTTC. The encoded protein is CATSRGGHYEQYF. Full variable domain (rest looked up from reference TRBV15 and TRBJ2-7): DAMVIQNPRYQVTQFGKPVTLSCSQTLNHNVMYWYQQKSSQAPKLLFHYYDKDFNNEADTPDNFQSRRPNTSFCFLDIRSPGLGDTAMYLCATSRGGHYEQYFGPGTRLTVT.

The CDR3 sequence is CASSPRLAGNNEQFF. CDR3 sequence (DNA): TGTGCCAGCAGCCCCCGGCTAGCGGGGAACAATGAGCAGTTCTTC. The V and J genes are TRBV11-3 and TRBJ2-1, with TRBD2 matching over 9 bases. Per the germline V gene, CDR1 is SGHNT and CDR2 is YENEEA. The trim removed 5 bases at V and 5 bases at J, leaving 7 bases unmatched. This CDR3 comprises 15 residues.

This CDR3 reads CASSYWDREYEQYF. The CDR3 DNA reads as TGTGCCAGCAGTTATTGGGACAGGGAGTACGAGCAGTACTTC. The chain carries TRBV6-2 or TRBV6-3 and TRBJ2-7; 9 bases agree with TRBD1. CDR1 is MNHEY and CDR2 is SVGEGT in the germline V gene. The length of the CDR3 is 14 residues. V lost 3 bases, J lost 4 bases, and 4 bases stayed unmatched.

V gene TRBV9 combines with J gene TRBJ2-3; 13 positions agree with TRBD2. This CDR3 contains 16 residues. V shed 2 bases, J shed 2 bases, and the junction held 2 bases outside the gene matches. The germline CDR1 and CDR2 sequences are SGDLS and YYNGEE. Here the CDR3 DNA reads TGTGCCAGCAGCGTTACTAGCGGGGGGGACACAGATACGCAGTATTTT. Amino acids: CASSVTSGGDTDTQYF. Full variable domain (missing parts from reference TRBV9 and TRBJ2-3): DSGVTQTPKHLITATGQRVTLRCSPRSGDLSVYWYQQSLDQGLQFLIQYYNGEERAKGNILERFSAQQFPDLHSELNLSSLELGDSALYFCASSVTSGGDTDTQYFGPGTRLTVL.

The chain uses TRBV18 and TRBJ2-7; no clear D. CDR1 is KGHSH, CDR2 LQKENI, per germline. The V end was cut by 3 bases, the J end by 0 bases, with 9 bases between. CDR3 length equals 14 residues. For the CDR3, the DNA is TGTGCCAGCTCACCGACTTCAAGCTCCTACGAGCAGTACTTC. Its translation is CASSPTSSSYEQYF.